These 24 T cell receptor beta chains came from one sample sequenced in a study of CD8+ T cells in alopecia areata. cDNA prepared by RNA extraction and subsequent reverse transcription served as the template for sequencing. The method was immunoSEQ multiplex PCR; TCRdb's version includes in-frame clones alone and lacks a portion of them. The sample has hundreds of thousands of clones; approximately 72% are singletons. Documented treatment: oral pan-JAK inhibitor, 5-10 mg twice daily. The sequenced sample was CD4+ T cells sorted from blood, obtained at week 44, from a patient treated with tofacitinib. These receptors all come from a human donor with alopecia areata.

A single count supports this clone. This rearrangement joins TRBV29-1 to TRBJ1-2; TRBD1 might be the D (6 bases). The length of the CDR3 is 13 residues. The germline CDR1 and CDR2 sequences are SQVTM and ANQGSEA. Trimming removed 2 bases at V and 3 bases at J, with 10 bases between. The CDR3 coding sequence is TGCAGCGTTGAAAGAAGACAGGACTATGGCTACACCTTC. Translation gives CSVERRQDYGYTF.

The chain links TRBV29-1 to TRBJ2-1, with D unclear. Per the germline V gene, CDR1 is SQVTM and CDR2 is ANQGSEA. The CDR3 has 12 residues. V was shortened by 3 bases and J by 4 bases, with 7 bases between the two germline ends. In nucleotides, the CDR3 is TGCAGCGTTGATCTGGGATACAATGAGCAGTTCTTC. As protein: CSVDLGYNEQFF.

This clone was detected once. The chain is built from TRBV2 and TRBJ2-2; unclear D gene. V was trimmed by 6 bases and J by 3 bases, leaving 11 bases between them. CDR1 and CDR2 (germline): SNHLY, FYNNEI. The CDR3 spans 14 residues. CDR3 amino acids: CASRSFRDTGELFF. CDR3 nucleotide sequence: TGTGCCAGCAGATCATTCCGAGACACCGGGGAGCTGTTTTTT.

With regard to this clone: Germline is not matched at one junction end, which may reflect a read error. V is TRBV4-3 and J is TRBJ2-1; D uncertain. Germline values: CDR1 LGHNA, CDR2 YSLEER. CDR3 length equals 13 residues. The CDR3 DNA reads TGCGCCAGCAGCCAAGATCGGTTGTCCGCGCCCGTCTTC. Encoded protein: CASSQDRLSAPVF.

The rearrangement joins TRBV29-1 to TRBJ2-2; 10 bases line up with TRBD2. The CDR3 has 14 amino acids. Trimming at V came to 5 bases and at J to 0 bases, leaving 0 bases not matched to a gene. The V gene's germline CDR1 is SQVTM and CDR2 ANQGSEA. The CDR3 bases are TGCAGCGTTAGCGGGGGGGCGAACACCGGGGAGCTGTTTTTT. Its translation: CSVSGGANTGELFF.

The chain employs TRBV7-2 and TRBJ2-2; D possibly uses TRBD1 or TRBD2 (6 bases each). CDR1 and CDR2 (germline): SGHTA, FQGNSA. Trimming pared 2 bases from V and 4 bases from J, leaving 14 bases between. The CDR3 is made up of 16 amino acids. The CDR3 spells CASSLKTGAFTGELFF. The CDR3, as DNA: TGTGCCAGCAGCTTAAAGACGGGGGCCTTCACCGGGGAGCTGTTTTTT.

The chain uses TRBV25-1 and TRBJ2-7; TRBD2 aligns across 8 bases. The CDR3 loop spans 15 amino acids. V was clipped by 4 bases and J by 2 bases; unmatched bases: 7. Germline V gives CDR1 MGHDK, CDR2 SYGVNS. The CDR3 coding sequence is TGTGCCAGCAGTGGGTGGCGGGGGGCCACCTACGAGCAGTACTTC. It specifies CASSGWRGATYEQYF.

V is TRBV19 and J is TRBJ1-4, with 7 bases identical to TRBD1. The J segment lost 9 bases and the V segment lost 8 bases, leaving 9 bases of the junction unmatched. Germline CDR1 and CDR2: LNHDA and SQIVND (reference sequence). This CDR3 is 13 amino acids long. For the CDR3, the DNA is TGTGCCAGTGGGACAGACGATTCTAAAAAACTGTTTTTT. Translating gives CASGTDDSKKLFF.

This clone appeared a few times. This sequence joins TRBV7-8 and TRBJ2-4, with TRBD1 matching 8 bases. There are 15 residues in the CDR3. Germline-derived CDR1 and CDR2 are SGHVS and FQNEAQ. The V segment lost 5 bases and the J segment 7 bases; nucleotides outside the gene matches: 10. DNA for the CDR3: TGTGCCAGCAGCCTCTTTAATACAGGGGGGAACATTCAGTACTTC. The encoded protein is CASSLFNTGGNIQYF. Full variable domain (rest looked up from reference TRBV7-8 and TRBJ2-4): GAGVSQSPRYKVAKRGQDVALRCDPISGHVSLFWYQQALGQGPEFLTYFQNEAQLDKSGLPSDRFFAERPEGSVSTLKIQRTQQEDSAVYLCASSLFNTGGNIQYFGAGTRLSVL.

This clone was counted ten times or more. This chain joins TRBV4-3 and TRBJ2-3; D gene unclear. The CDR3 extends over 13 amino acids. Trimming took off 3 bases at V and 8 bases at J, with 12 bases between the two ends. The V gene's germline CDR1 is LGHNA and CDR2 YSLEER. In DNA form, the CDR3 reads TGCGCCAGCAGCCAGACACCCATGAGTACGCAGTATTTT. This translates into CASSQTPMSTQYF.

The chain joins TRBV2 to TRBJ1-1; D possibly corresponds to TRBD1 (6 bases). The CDR3 consists of 14 residues. V was pared by 7 bases and J by 3 bases, with 15 bases between. CDR1 and CDR2 (germline): SNHLY, FYNNEI. CDR3 amino acids: CASKWGPRDTEAFF. CDR3 nucleotides: TGTGCCAGCAAATGGGGGCCTAGGGACACTGAAGCTTTCTTT.

The chain uses TRBV30 and TRBJ1-2; D possibly corresponds to TRBD1 (5 bases). The length of the CDR3 is 13 residues. The V end was cut by 0 bases, the J end by 8 bases, with 13 bases between. The germline V gene has CDR1 GTSNPN and CDR2 SVGIG (reference sequence). CDR3 coding DNA: TGTGCCTGGAGTGTATCCCAGGGACTAGGCTACACCTTC. It encodes CAWSVSQGLGYTF.

The chain couples TRBV6-5 to TRBJ1-5; D is unresolved. The CDR3 covers 15 residues. CDR1 is MNHEY and CDR2 is SVGAGI in the germline V gene. V was trimmed by 6 bases and J by 2 bases, leaving 14 bases between them. CDR3 in amino acids: CASSPTADGNQPQHF. Here the CDR3 DNA reads TGTGCCAGCAGCCCAACCGCGGACGGCAATCAGCCCCAGCATTTT.

The V call is TRBV29-1, the J call TRBJ2-5; 7 bases line up with TRBD1. V gave up 1 base and J gave up 4 bases; unmatched junction bases: 9. The CDR3 length is 15 residues. Germline values: CDR1 SQVTM, CDR2 ANQGSEA. The CDR3 DNA reads TGCAGCGTTGAAGGGACCCTGAGGGGGCCAGAGACCCAGTACTTC. Protein sequence: CSVEGTLRGPETQYF.

V gene TRBV6-1 combines with J gene TRBJ1-1; a weak D match, TRBD1 (5 bases). CDR1 is MNHNS, CDR2 SASEGT, per germline. The ends were cut back, 7 bases at V and 4 bases at J, with 13 bases in the middle. CDR3 length: 13 amino acids. CDR3 nucleotide sequence: TGTGCCAGCACCCGAGGCGGGGGCACTGAAGCTTTCTTT. This gives the protein CASTRGGGTEAFF.

This rearrangement joins TRBV7-2 to TRBJ2-1, with TRBD1 as a possible D gene (6 bases). This CDR3 has 16 amino acids. Trimming cost V 5 bases and J 7 bases, with 21 bases left between them. From germline, CDR1 is SGHTA and CDR2 FQGNSA. CDR3 loop: CASSPPGVTGLNEQFF. Here the CDR3 DNA reads TGTGCCAGCAGCCCGCCAGGGGTTACGGGGCTAAATGAGCAGTTCTTC.

The chain combines TRBV7-2 with TRBJ1-1; the D is unclear. Germline CDR1 SGHTA, CDR2 FQGNSA. The CDR3 runs to 15 residues. V dropped 1 base and J dropped 1 base, with 10 bases sitting between them. The CDR3 loop is CASSLGWDKNTEAFF. The CDR3 region has the DNA TGTGCCAGCAGCTTAGGGTGGGATAAGAACACTGAAGCTTTCTTT.

This clone was found a few times. The genes are TRBV2 and TRBJ1-1; D not resolved. The CDR3 has 14 amino acids. The V end was cut by 5 bases, the J end by 0 bases, with 10 bases between. The germline gives CDR1 SNHLY, CDR2 FYNNEI. Written as DNA, the CDR3 is TGTGCCAGCAGTCAGGTGTTCATGAACACTGAAGCTTTCTTT. It codes for CASSQVFMNTEAFF.

V gene TRBV29-1 combines with J gene TRBJ1-1, with D unclear. The CDR3 consists of 13 residues. Germline-derived CDR1 and CDR2 are SQVTM and ANQGSEA. The ends were cut back, 6 bases at V and 1 base at J, with 12 bases in the middle. CDR3 loop: CSVTPLGNTEAFF. The CDR3 bases are TGCAGCGTAACCCCGCTTGGGAACACTGAAGCTTTCTTT. Combining the CDR3 with reference TRBV29-1 and TRBJ1-1 gives the whole variable domain SAVISQKPSRDICQRGTSLTIQCQVDSQVTMMFWYRQQPGQSLTLIATANQGSEATYESGFVIDKFPISRPNLTFSTLTVSNMSPEDSSIYLCSVTPLGNTEAFFGQGTRLTVV.

This clone has only one observation. The CDR3 DNA reads TGCAGCGTTGACAGGGATACCGTCTATGGCTACACCTTC. As protein: CSVDRDTVYGYTF. The genes are TRBV29-1 and TRBJ1-2, with a possible D match to TRBD1 (5 bases). V was shortened by 3 bases and J by 4 bases, with 12 bases between the two germline ends. The CDR3 spans 13 residues. In germline, CDR1 is SQVTM, CDR2 ANQGSEA.

The chain has TRBV29-1 and TRBJ2-3; D is unclear. V shed 4 bases and J shed 2 bases, with 1 base lying between them. Per germline, CDR1 SQVTM and CDR2 ANQGSEA. CDR3 length: 10 amino acids. CDR3 protein: CSVATDTQYF. The CDR3 DNA reads TGCAGCGTTGCCACAGATACGCAGTATTTT.

This clone was seen only a few times. The rearrangement uses TRBV29-1 and TRBJ1-1, with 8 bases fitting TRBD1. This CDR3 is built from 16 residues. The J segment lost 3 bases and the V segment lost 7 bases, leaving 16 bases of the junction unmatched. Germline loops: CDR1 SQVTM, CDR2 ANQGSEA. DNA for the CDR3: TGCAGCGCACAGGGGGGTCGTGTTAGGTTCGACACTGAAGCTTTCTTT. The encoded protein is CSAQGGRVRFDTEAFF.

The V gene is TRBV29-1, the J gene TRBJ1-2, with 7 bases aligning to TRBD1. The CDR3 contains 13 residues. V gave up 3 bases and J gave up 5 bases; unmatched junction bases: 6. Germline assignment: CDR1 SQVTM and CDR2 ANQGSEA. CDR3 in DNA: TGCAGCGTTGATACAGGGGCCCCTTATGGCTACACCTTC. Amino acid sequence: CSVDTGAPYGYTF. The complete variable domain, with remaining parts taken from reference TRBV29-1 and TRBJ1-2, reads SAVISQKPSRDICQRGTSLTIQCQVDSQVTMMFWYRQQPGQSLTLIATANQGSEATYESGFVIDKFPISRPNLTFSTLTVSNMSPEDSSIYLCSVDTGAPYGYTFGSGTRLTVV.

CDR3 loop: CSVSVDRMKGAFF. CDR3 bases: TGCAGCGTCTCCGTAGACAGGATGAAAGGGGCTTTCTTT. This chain uses TRBV29-1 with TRBJ1-1; the D gene is possibly TRBD1 (6 bases). This CDR3 spans 13 amino acids. The germline V and J ends were trimmed by 6 bases and 11 bases, with 22 bases remaining between them. Germline V lookup: CDR1 SQVTM, CDR2 ANQGSEA. Complete variable domain (other parts from reference TRBV29-1 and TRBJ1-1): SAVISQKPSRDICQRGTSLTIQCQVDSQVTMMFWYRQQPGQSLTLIATANQGSEATYESGFVIDKFPISRPNLTFSTLTVSNMSPEDSSIYLCSVSVDRMKGAFFGQGTRLTVV.